Listed here are 15 T cell receptor beta chains from one sample, sequenced in a study of post-analysis software for immune sequencing data. General study findings and limits: When patients were compared with controls, four or five TRBV segments were more frequent, TRBV5-6, TRBV5-1 and TRBV20-1 among them.

These receptors' antigens are unknown. Built from TCR beta cDNA, the libraries had unique molecular identifiers in them. TCRdb analysed the PCR reads with MiXCR anew, one entry per CDR3 protein. This sample has around 400,000 distinct CDR3 sequences; over 30% occur once, and the top ten carry around 8%. Sequences were obtained from blood. The source of these receptors is a girl aged 2-9 years with multiple sclerosis.

The rearrangement links TRBV5-1 to TRBJ2-4; 7 bases line up with TRBD1. TRBJ2-7 matches the DNA end more closely, so the J call is doubtful. This CDR3 has 15 residues. The germline V gene has CDR1 SGHRS and CDR2 YFSETQ. CDR3 in amino acids: CASSLVTGASGEQYF. DNA of the CDR3: TGCGCCAGCAGCTTGGTAACAGGGGCCTCGGGCGAGCAGTACTTC.

This clonotype turned up a few times. The J gene is TRBJ2-7, the V gene TRBV5-1; D not resolved. V lost 4 bases to trimming and J lost 7 bases, with 15 bases between them. This CDR3 comprises 13 residues. Germline CDR1 and CDR2: SGHRS and YFSETQ. In nucleotides, the CDR3 is TGCGCCAGCAGCGAGGACCCTTGGGGTGAGCAGTACTTC. Its protein is CASSEDPWGEQYF.

The chain has TRBV27 and TRBJ1-4; 7 bases are shared with TRBD1. J lost 11 bases, V lost 4 bases, and 7 bases had no gene match. Per germline, CDR1 MNHEY and CDR2 SMNVEV (reference sequence). CDR3 length: 13 residues. As DNA, the CDR3 is TGTGCCAGCAGTTCCAGGACAGGTGTCAAACTGTTTTTT. Residues: CASSSRTGVKLFF. The whole variable domain, remainder taken from reference TRBV27 and TRBJ1-4, is EAQVTQNPRYLITVTGKKLTVTCSQNMNHEYMSWYRQDPGLGLRQIYYSMNVEVTDKGDVPEGYKVSRKEKRNFPLILESPSPNQTSLYFCASSSRTGVKLFFGSGTQLSVL.

This clonotype was detected a few times. The rearrangement joins TRBV20-1 to TRBJ2-4; the match to TRBD1 covers 9 bases. Gene TRBJ2-7 matches the end of the DNA better, so the J call may be wrong. From germline, CDR1 is DFQATT and CDR2 SNEGSKA (reference sequence). This CDR3 is built from 15 residues. Here the CDR3 DNA reads TGCAGTGCTAGAGGCGGGACAGGGCCTCCCTACGAGCAGTACTTC. This gives the protein CSARGGTGPPYEQYF.

The chain is built from TRBV15 and TRBJ2-5, with 7 bases identical to TRBD1. CDR1 is LNHNV and CDR2 is YYDKDF in the germline V gene (reference sequence). The CDR3 has 14 residues. With 3 bases clipped from V and 5 bases from J, the junction kept 6 bases outside the gene matches. The CDR3 loop reads CATSRMTGRETQYF. The CDR3 coding sequence is TGTGCCACCAGCAGGATGACAGGGCGGGAGACCCAGTACTTC.

This clonotype was seen repeatedly, ten times or more. In DNA form, the CDR3 reads TGTGCCACCGAAAAGGGAGGGCACAATGAGCAGTTCTTC. It specifies CATEKGGHNEQFF. The V gene is TRBV7-9, the J gene TRBJ2-1, with 7 positions matching TRBD2. The V and J ends lost 10 bases and 5 bases, in that order; junction bases with no gene match: 8. This CDR3 region has 13 residues. CDR1 and CDR2 from the germline V gene are SEHNR and FQNEAQ (reference sequence).

The rearrangement links TRBV20-1 to TRBJ2-3, with 7 bases fitting TRBD2. Germline V gene data show CDR1 as DFQATT and CDR2 as SNEGSKA (reference sequence). The CDR3 runs 14 residues. The trim removed 6 bases at V and 2 bases at J, leaving 8 bases unmatched. CDR3 sequence reads: CSARRRGTTDTQYF. CDR3 bases: TGCAGTGCAAGGCGGCGGGGGACCACAGATACGCAGTATTTT.

This clonotype showed up many times. The V gene is TRBV29-1, the J gene TRBJ2-7; D possibly matches TRBD1 or TRBD2 (5 bases each). The length of the CDR3 is 14 residues. The V gene lost 7 bases and the J gene lost 0 bases, with 16 bases spanning the gap. CDR1 is SQVTM and CDR2 is ANQGSEA in the germline V gene. CDR3 amino acids: CSAVTEGSSYEQYF. The CDR3 DNA reads as TGCAGCGCCGTTACTGAGGGGTCCTCCTACGAGCAGTACTTC.

The chain couples TRBV14 to TRBJ1-2; 8 bases are shared with TRBD1. The CDR3 contains 16 residues. The germline gives CDR1 SGHDN, CDR2 FVKESK. V trimming: 0 bases; J trimming: 8 bases; junction bases outside the gene matches: 11. DNA for the CDR3: TGTGCCAGCAGCCAAGATTGGGGGACAGGCGGGCAGGGCTACACCTTC. This translates into CASSQDWGTGGQGYTF.

The chain links TRBV6-2 or TRBV6-3 to TRBJ1-1; D ambiguous. This CDR3 comprises 13 residues. V was pared by 4 bases and J by 3 bases, with 9 bases between. The germline V gene encodes CDR1 MNHEY and CDR2 SVGEGT. CDR3 loop: CASSFDAYTEAFF. The DNA for the CDR3 is TGTGCCAGCAGTTTCGACGCCTACACTGAAGCTTTCTTT.

This clonotype was detected many times. This chain connects TRBV20-1 to TRBJ2-7; D is uncertain. V was clipped by 0 bases and J by 6 bases, with 24 bases between them. The CDR3 totals 17 residues. Germline-derived CDR1 and CDR2 are DFQATT and SNEGSKA (reference sequence). The CDR3, as DNA: TGCAGTGCTAGAGATCCCTCGAACACCGCGAGTACCAGCGAGCAGTACTTC. Translated: CSARDPSNTASTSEQYF.

This clonotype occurred a few times. The chain combines TRBV11-2 with TRBJ2-4; D possibly corresponds to TRBD1 (6 bases). Germline assignment: CDR1 SGHAT and CDR2 FQNNGV. The CDR3 length is 15 residues. Trimming shortened V by 6 bases and J by 5 bases, and 17 bases separated the two germline ends. CDR3 DNA sequence: TGTGCCAGCAGGACAGCCCCAGGGGTGGAAAACATTCAGTACTTC. The encoded protein is CASRTAPGVENIQYF. The complete variable domain, with remaining parts taken from reference TRBV11-2 and TRBJ2-4, reads EAGVAQSPRYKIIEKRQSVAFWCNPISGHATLYWYQQILGQGPKLLIQFQNNGVVDDSQLPKDRFSAERLKGVDSTLKIQPAKLEDSAVYLCASRTAPGVENIQYFGAGTRLSVL.

A few counts support this clonotype. This chain joins TRBV12-3 or TRBV12-4 and TRBJ2-3, with a tentative D call TRBD2 (5 bases). The V end was cut by 7 bases, the J end by 0 bases, with 11 bases between. This CDR3 comprises 14 residues. The DNA for the CDR3 is TGTGCCAGCAAGGGAGTGGGAAGCACAGATACGCAGTATTTT. It is translated as CASKGVGSTDTQYF.

The chain couples TRBV20-1 to TRBJ1-2; 8 positions agree with TRBD1. J gave up 7 bases and V 4 bases, and 5 bases lay outside the gene matches. The CDR3 is 12 amino acids. Per the germline V gene, CDR1 is DFQATT and CDR2 is SNEGSKA (reference sequence). In DNA form, the CDR3 reads TGCAGTGCTACCGACAGGGGCTGTGGCTACACCTTC. Protein: CSATDRGCGYTF.

V gene TRBV5-1 combines with J gene TRBJ1-1; D perhaps matches TRBD1 (5 bases). This CDR3 spans 13 amino acids. V gave up 4 bases and J gave up 11 bases, with 18 bases separating them. The germline gives CDR1 SGHRS, CDR2 YFSETQ. CDR3 sequence: CASSTQGGHEAFF. The CDR3, as DNA: TGCGCCAGCAGCACCCAGGGAGGGCACGAGGCTTTCTTT.